This TCR beta chain originates from a study of metastatic and nonmetastatic thyroid tumors. Study in general: Across peripheral blood and tumor or nodule tissue samples taken from malignant and benign thyroid patients, the repertoires were compared with one another.

As to this clone: Its antigen is as yet unknown.

There are 13 residues in the CDR3. Germline values: CDR1 SNHLY, CDR2 FYNNEI. V was clipped by 4 bases and J by 3 bases, with 8 bases between them. How the authors handled the data: Clinicopathological groups differed in CDR3, with these differences serving to build a distant-metastasis classifier for papillary thyroid cancer. With MiXCR, TCRdb reprocessed the PCR reads. The V and J calls, along with clone size, are taken from TCRdb and not from the paper's own processing. The sample lists 17,000 or so clones; roughly 23% were seen once. None of the patients had undergone any treatment ahead of thyroid surgery. Study-wide results and caveats: The reported finding was significantly higher TCR beta diversity in malignant thyroid tumors relative to benign nodules, in blood and tumor.

This TCR was sampled from a female donor with papillary thyroid cancer or a benign thyroid nodule (not recorded which). Some clones in this sample may be carry-over from other donors' samples. The source material was tumor tissue. The genes are TRBV2 and TRBJ2-3; D call uncertain. CDR3 DNA: TGTGCCAGCAGTGTACTGGTAACAGATACGCAGTATTTT. Translation: CASSVLVTDTQYF.